A single sample is the source of the 15 T cell receptor beta chains below, sequenced in a study of response to subunit inactivated influenza vaccine. MiXCR was run by TCRdb on the RT-PCR reads, yielding one entry per CDR3 protein. The sample includes about 650,000 distinct CDR3 sequences, around 16% seen only once; the top ten take 11%. Specimen: PBMCs from blood, collected roughly 12 days after vaccination. These receptors came from a man between 45 and 60 years old who received an inactivated influenza vaccine.

The V gene is TRBV4-1, the J gene TRBJ2-5, with no clear D. V was trimmed by 0 bases and J by 7 bases, leaving 12 bases between them. The CDR3 spans 14 residues. CDR1 MGHRA and CDR2 YSYEKL come from the germline V gene. The CDR3 sequence: CASSQDRTPRTQYF. The DNA of the CDR3 is TGCGCCAGCAGCCAAGATCGTACTCCAAGGACCCAGTACTTC.

The genes are TRBV12-3 or TRBV12-4 and TRBJ1-6, with 7 bases matching TRBD1. The CDR3 runs to 14 residues. After removal of 5 bases from V and 9 bases from J, the junction contained 7 bases not matched to a gene. This CDR3 reads CASSRQGGTSPLHF. As DNA, the CDR3 is TGTGCCAGCAGTCGACAGGGAGGAACTTCACCCCTCCACTTT.

This clonotype was picked up a small number of times. The chain links TRBV12-3 or TRBV12-4 to TRBJ1-3; 9 bases agree with TRBD1. The CDR3 totals 14 residues. V was clipped by 5 bases and J by 5 bases; unmatched bases: 4. The CDR3 reads CASSLDRGRNTIYF. For the CDR3, the DNA is TGTGCCAGCAGTCTGGACAGGGGAAGAAACACCATATATTTT.

This clonotype has a handful of counts. The gene calls are TRBV7-2 and TRBJ1-4; 7 bases are a match to TRBD1. The V gene end was trimmed by 5 bases and the J gene end by 8 bases; junction bases not matched to a gene: 8. The length of the CDR3 is 14 residues. Germline values: CDR1 SGHTA, CDR2 FQGNSA. CDR3 residues: CASSPQGGKEKLFF. CDR3 DNA sequence: TGTGCCAGCAGCCCTCAGGGGGGAAAAGAAAAACTGTTTTTT.

The chain employs TRBV7-9 and TRBJ1-2; 12 bases align to TRBD1. Germline loops: CDR1 SEHNR, CDR2 FQNEAQ (reference sequence). J was trimmed by 6 bases and V by 4 bases; bases with no gene match: 6. This CDR3 is built from 15 residues. CDR3 DNA sequence: TGTGCCAGCAGCTCCCGGGACAGGGGGCGAGATGGCTACACCTTC. It translates to CASSSRDRGRDGYTF.

This rearrangement joins TRBV11-3 to TRBJ2-6; the D gene is possibly TRBD2 (6 bases). The CDR3 runs to 17 residues. Trimming shortened V by 1 base and J by 4 bases, and 14 bases separated the two germline ends. CDR1 SGHNT and CDR2 YENEEA come from the germline V gene. The CDR3 sequence is CASSLGTGSTGANVLTF. The CDR3 DNA is TGTGCCAGCAGCTTAGGGACCGGGAGTACAGGGGCCAACGTCCTGACTTTC.

The chain links TRBV4-3 to TRBJ2-7, with 7 bases matching TRBD1. CDR1 is LGHNA and CDR2 is YSLEER in the germline V gene. The CDR3 spans 14 residues. With V trimmed by 1 base and J by 3 bases, 3 bases remained unmatched. CDR3 amino acids: CASSQGRQGYEQYF. For the CDR3, the DNA is TGCGCCAGCAGCCAAGGTCGACAGGGCTACGAGCAGTACTTC.

The rearrangement links TRBV12-3 or TRBV12-4 to TRBJ2-7, with D uncertain. The germline V and J ends were trimmed by 6 bases and 7 bases, with 19 bases remaining between them. The CDR3 totals 14 residues. The CDR3 coding sequence is TGTGCCAGCAGCCCCGCCCAGCAAGCCGGAGAGCAGTACTTC. This sequence encodes CASSPAQQAGEQYF.

The rearrangement uses TRBV7-9 and TRBJ1-2, with D possibly being TRBD1 (5 bases). The CDR3 covers 13 residues. Germline V gives CDR1 SEHNR, CDR2 FQNEAQ (reference sequence). The V and J ends lost 2 bases and 7 bases respectively, with 11 bases between them. The CDR3: CASSLPGSSGYTF. As DNA, the CDR3 is TGTGCCAGCAGCTTACCAGGGTCGTCTGGCTACACCTTC. Together with reference TRBV7-9 and TRBJ1-2, the CDR3 gives the full variable domain: DTGVSQNPRHKITKRGQNVTFRCDPISEHNRLYWYRQTLGQGPEFLTYFQNEAQLEKSRLLSDRFSAERPKGSFSTLEIQRTEQGDSAMYLCASSLPGSSGYTFGSGTRLTVV.

This clonotype was seen at least ten times. V is TRBV5-1 and J is TRBJ1-5; tentative D call: TRBD1 (5 bases). V lost 0 bases to trimming and J lost 1 base, with 8 bases between them. CDR1 and CDR2 from the germline V gene are SGHRS and YFSETQ. This CDR3 contains 15 residues. The CDR3 nucleotides read TGCGCCAGCAGCTTGGCCGGGGGGAGCAATCAGCCCCAGCATTTT. It is translated as CASSLAGGSNQPQHF.

This clonotype was counted between two and nine times. The chain carries TRBV15 and TRBJ2-1, with D maybe TRBD1 (5 bases). The CDR3 length is 14 residues. Germline CDR1 and CDR2: LNHNV and YYDKDF (reference sequence). V was pared by 0 bases and J by 7 bases, with 10 bases between. CDR3 sequence: CATSRDDQGNEQFF. In nucleotides, the CDR3 is TGTGCCACCAGCAGAGATGATCAGGGAAATGAGCAGTTCTTC. The whole variable domain, remainder taken from reference TRBV15 and TRBJ2-1, is DAMVIQNPRYQVTQFGKPVTLSCSQTLNHNVMYWYQQKSSQAPKLLFHYYDKDFNNEADTPDNFQSRRPNTSFCFLDIRSPGLGDTAMYLCATSRDDQGNEQFFGPGTRLTVL.

The rearrangement joins TRBV7-2 to TRBJ2-5; 15 positions match TRBD2. Germline CDR1 SGHTA, CDR2 FQGNSA. The junction had 3 bases not matched to a gene; V was cut back by 5 bases and J by 2 bases. The CDR3 is made up of 16 amino acids. This chain's CDR3 is CASSEGLAGGQETQYF. The CDR3 coding sequence is TGTGCCAGCAGCGAAGGACTAGCGGGGGGGCAAGAGACCCAGTACTTC. Together with reference TRBV7-2 and TRBJ2-5, the CDR3 gives the full variable domain: GAGVSQSPSNKVTEKGKDVELRCDPISGHTALYWYRQSLGQGLEFLIYFQGNSAPDKSGLPSDRFSAERTGGSVSTLTIQRTQQEDSAVYLCASSEGLAGGQETQYFGPGTRLLVL.

V and J are TRBV7-6 and TRBJ2-2; D remains unclear. The length of the CDR3 is 15 residues. In germline, CDR1 is SGHVS, CDR2 FNYEAQ. V was trimmed by 0 bases and J by 6 bases, leaving 11 bases between them. CDR3: CASSLASGVAGELFF. The CDR3 DNA follows: TGTGCCAGCAGCTTAGCGAGTGGGGTAGCCGGGGAGCTGTTTTTT. The full variable domain, completed using reference TRBV7-6 and TRBJ2-2, is GAGVSQSPRYKVTKRGQDVALRCDPISGHVSLYWYRQALGQGPEFLTYFNYEAQQDKSGLPNDRFSAERPEGSISTLTIQRTEQRDSAMYRCASSLASGVAGELFFGEGSRLTVL.

The chain uses TRBV5-4 and TRBJ1-5, with D unresolved. V lost 4 bases, J lost 0 bases, and 11 bases lay in between. Germline lookup yields CDR1 SGHNT and CDR2 YYREEE (reference sequence). This CDR3 is 15 amino acids long. The CDR3 reads CASSKDGYSNQPQHF. Written as DNA, the CDR3 is TGTGCCAGCAGCAAGGACGGCTATAGCAATCAGCCCCAGCATTTT.

The gene calls are TRBV30 and TRBJ2-7; D gene ambiguous. CDR1 GTSNPN and CDR2 SVGIG come from the germline V gene (reference sequence). The CDR3 spans 13 residues. Trimming took off 5 bases at V and 1 base at J, with 12 bases between the two ends. In nucleotides, the CDR3 is TGTGCCTGGCGCGGCATTTGGTCCTACGAGCAGTACTTC. The encoded protein is CAWRGIWSYEQYF.